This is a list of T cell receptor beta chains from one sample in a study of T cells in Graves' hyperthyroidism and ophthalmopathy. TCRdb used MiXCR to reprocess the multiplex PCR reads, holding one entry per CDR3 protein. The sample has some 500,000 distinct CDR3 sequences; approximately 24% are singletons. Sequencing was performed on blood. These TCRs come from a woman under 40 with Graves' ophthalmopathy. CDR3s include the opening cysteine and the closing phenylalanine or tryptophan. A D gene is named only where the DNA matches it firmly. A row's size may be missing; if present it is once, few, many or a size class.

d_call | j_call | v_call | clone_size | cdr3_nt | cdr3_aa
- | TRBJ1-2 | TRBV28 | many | TGTGCCAGCAGTTCCTCCGGGACAAACGAACTTAACTATGGCTACACCTTC | CASSSSGTNELNYGYTF
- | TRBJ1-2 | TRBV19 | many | TGTGCCAGTAGTACTCAGGGACGGGCTAACTATGGCTACACCTTC | CASSTQGRANYGYTF
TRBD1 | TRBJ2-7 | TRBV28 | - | TGTGCCAGCAGTCCAGGCTGGACAGGGGTCCCCTACGAGCAGTACTTC | CASSPGWTGVPYEQYF
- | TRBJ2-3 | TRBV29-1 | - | TGCACCGGGGGTTCTAGCACAGATACGCAGTATTTT | CTGGSSTDTQYF
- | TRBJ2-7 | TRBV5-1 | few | TGCGCCAGCAGCTTGGCCGCCGTTCCCTACGAGCAGTACTTC | CASSLAAVPYEQYF
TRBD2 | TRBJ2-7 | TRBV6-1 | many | TGTGCCAGCAGTGCGCGGGGGGGAACCTACGAGCAGTACTTC | CASSARGGTYEQYF
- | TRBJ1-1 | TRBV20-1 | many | TGCAGTGCTAGAGAAAGGGAAGATGAAGCTTTCTTT | CSAREREDEAFF
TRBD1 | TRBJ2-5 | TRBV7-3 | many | TGTGCCAGCAGCTTGGGGGGACAGGGGTCGGGGGAGACCCAGTACTTC | CASSLGGQGSGETQYF
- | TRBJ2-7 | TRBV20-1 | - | TGCAGTGCTAGAGCCGAGTACGAGCAGTACTTC | CSARAEYEQYF
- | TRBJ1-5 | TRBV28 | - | TGTGCCAGCAGTTTTTTCTCCTCGGTCCAGACGAATCAGCCCCAGCATTTT | CASSFFSSVQTNQPQHF
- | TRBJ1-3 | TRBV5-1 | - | TGCGCCAGCAGCTTCAATCCCTCAGGGGCATCTGGAAACACCATATATTTT | CASSFNPSGASGNTIYF
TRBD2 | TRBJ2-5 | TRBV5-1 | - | TGCGCCAGCAGCTTGTCGGGACTAGCGCCCCAAGAGACCCAGTACTTC | CASSLSGLAPQETQYF
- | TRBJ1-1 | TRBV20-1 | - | TGCAGTGTTGCGCAACCGAACACTGAAGCTTTCTTT | CSVAQPNTEAFF
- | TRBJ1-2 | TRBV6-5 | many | TGTGCCAGCAGTCCCGACAGGACCTTCGGTGGCTACACCTTC | CASSPDRTFGGYTF
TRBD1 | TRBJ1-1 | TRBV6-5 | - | TGTGCCAGCAGTTGGGGACAGGGGGTACTAGAAGCTTTCTTT | CASSWGQGVLEAFF
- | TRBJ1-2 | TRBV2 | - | TGTGCCAGCACTCGCCGGGCCAATCCCTCCTATGGCTACACCTTC | CASTRRANPSYGYTF
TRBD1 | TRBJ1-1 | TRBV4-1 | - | TGCGCCAGCAGCCAAGAAAGGGATATCAGGGGGCGCTGGACTGAAGCCTTCTTT | CASSQERDIRGRWTEAFF
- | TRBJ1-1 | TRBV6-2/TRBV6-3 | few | TGTGCCAGCAGGGGGGCCTATCGCCGTAACACTGAAGCTTTCTTT | CASRGAYRRNTEAFF
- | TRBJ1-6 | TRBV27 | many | TGTGCCAGCACCCCGAATTACAGAAATTCACCCCTCCACTTT | CASTPNYRNSPLHF
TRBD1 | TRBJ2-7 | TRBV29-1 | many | TGCAGCGTTGAAGATCTGGGACAGGGAGTGGTCTACGAGCAGTACTTC | CSVEDLGQGVVYEQYF
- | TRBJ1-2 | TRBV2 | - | TGTGCCAGCCCTGGTGGTCTCGCAGAAGTGGATGGCTACACCTTC | CASPGGLAEVDGYTF
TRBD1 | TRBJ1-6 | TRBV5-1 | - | TGCGCCAGCAGCCCAGGGGGTTCACGTGACAATTCACCCCTCCACTTT | CASSPGGSRDNSPLHF
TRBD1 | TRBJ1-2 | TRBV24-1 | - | TGTGCCACCAGTGATCCGACGGACAGGGTTAAAGATGGCTACACCTTC | CATSDPTDRVKDGYTF
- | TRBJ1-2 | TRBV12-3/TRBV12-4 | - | TGTGCCAGCAGCCCTTCCGACAGGGGCTACACCTTC | CASSPSDRGYTF
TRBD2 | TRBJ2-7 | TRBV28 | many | TGTGCCAGCAGTTTACCCAGCGGGGGGCGATACGAGCAGTACTTC | CASSLPSGGRYEQYF